Below are 2 T cell receptor beta chains sequenced from a single sample in a study of follicular helper T cells after annual influenza vaccination (dated by TCRdb to the late 2010s). The time point label of this sample denotes: 2015-2016 season, 7 days after influenza vaccination. The library relied on the immunoSEQ multiplex PCR assay. TCRdb limited this immuneACCESS table to in-frame rearrangements with V and J called. A share of clones is missing; checked studies link under half to unresolved V genes, and the rest is unexplained. This sample holds 6,500 to 7,500 clones; over 80% were observed only once. Jointly, the top ten make up roughly 0.49% of the sample. The sequencing here drew on CXCR5- memory CD4+ T cells sorted from blood, taken 7 days after influenza vaccination. The cell subset or site label for this specimen denotes: CXCR5- memory CD4 T cells. These receptors all stem from an adult who received the influenza vaccine.

The chain carries TRBV6-5 and TRBJ1-4; weak D call: TRBD1 (6 bases). The CDR3 extends over 15 amino acids. The V gene lost 0 bases and the J gene lost 8 bases, with 13 bases spanning the gap. Germline CDR1 and CDR2: MNHEY and SVGAGI. Written as DNA, the CDR3 is TGTGCCAGCAGTTACTCGATCGAGGGGGACGAAAAACTGTTTTTT. It encodes CASSYSIEGDEKLFF.

This chain connects TRBV28 to TRBJ2-2, with TRBD1 matching 10 bases. Germline loops: CDR1 MDHEN, CDR2 SYDVKM. CDR3 length: 16 residues. J gave up 5 bases and V 4 bases, and 7 bases lay outside the gene matches. The CDR3 is CASSSRTGGWTGELFF. CDR3 coding DNA: TGTGCCAGCAGTTCGCGGACAGGGGGTTGGACCGGGGAGCTGTTTTTT.